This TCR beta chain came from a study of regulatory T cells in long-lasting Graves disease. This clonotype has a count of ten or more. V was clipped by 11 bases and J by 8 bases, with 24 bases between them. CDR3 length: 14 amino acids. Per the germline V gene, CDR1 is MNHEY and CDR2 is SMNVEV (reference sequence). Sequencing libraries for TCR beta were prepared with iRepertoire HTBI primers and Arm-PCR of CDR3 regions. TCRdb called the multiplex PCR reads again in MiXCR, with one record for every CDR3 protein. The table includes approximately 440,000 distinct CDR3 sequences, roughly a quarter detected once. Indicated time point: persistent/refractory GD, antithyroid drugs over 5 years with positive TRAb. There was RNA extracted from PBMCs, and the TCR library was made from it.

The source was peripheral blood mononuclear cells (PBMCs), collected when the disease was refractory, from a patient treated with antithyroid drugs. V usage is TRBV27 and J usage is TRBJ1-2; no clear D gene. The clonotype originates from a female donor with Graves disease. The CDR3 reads CASSPSSRSDGYTF. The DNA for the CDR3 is TGTGCCTCCTCGCCGTCGAGCAGAAGTGACGGCTACACCTTC.